Only a few counts were recorded for the clone carrying this T cell receptor (beta chain). This sample is drawn from a study of blood T cell repertoires in COVID-19. On the study more broadly: Samples taken during acute and convalescent COVID-19 were collected in the United States, Italy and Spain. From T cells, B-cell-depleted T cells, or PBMCs came the material, which was cDNA or gDNA.

In the authors' workflow: Nucleated cell number was recorded as an estimate derived from reference gene primer amplification. Generated by immunoSEQ multiplex PCR, the TCRdb table keeps only in-frame clones and is missing some. That table is the source of V, J and clone size, and D and trimming were worked out from the DNA. The repertoire consists of 230,000 or so clones, with 84% occurring once and the leading ten covering approximately 4.8%. Deletions cut 7 bases from V and 6 bases from J, with 15 bases between. From germline, CDR1 is LNHDA and CDR2 SQIVND (reference sequence). The CDR3 runs to 13 residues.

The sample consisted of peripheral blood. The chain links TRBV19 to TRBJ1-2; possibly TRBD1 for D (5 bases). This sequence originates from a man between 45 and 60 years old with active or convalescent COVID-19. CDR3 in amino acids: CASTPRGVDGYTF. CDR3 coding DNA: TGTGCCAGTACCCCCCGGGGGGTAGATGGCTACACCTTC.